This T cell receptor (beta chain) was captured in a study of CD8 T cells in Susac syndrome. RNA amounts of about 0.5 to 1 ug underwent reverse transcription with random hexamers. Across 54 Vbeta and 13 Jbeta, immunoSEQ multiplex PCR amplified TCR beta CDR3. TCRdb itself ran the immunoSEQ multiplex PCR reads through MiXCR, one entry per CDR3 protein. The profile shows around 59,000 distinct CDR3 sequences, approximately 94% of them singletons. Per the germline V gene, CDR1 is MGHRA and CDR2 is YSYEKL. CDR3 length equals 15 residues. Trimming cost V 4 bases and J 4 bases; bases outside gene matches: 5. Controls matched for age and sex were healthy donors. TEMRA cells underwent FACS enrichment and CD8+ and CD4+ T cells underwent negative isolation.

The receptor comes from a human donor in good health. Specimen: CD8+ T cells from PBMCs. V and J are TRBV4-1 and TRBJ2-5, with 11 positions matching TRBD1. For the CDR3, the DNA is TGCGCCAGCAGCCCAGGACAGGGGGCAACAGAGACCCAGTACTTC. Amino acid sequence: CASSPGQGATETQYF.